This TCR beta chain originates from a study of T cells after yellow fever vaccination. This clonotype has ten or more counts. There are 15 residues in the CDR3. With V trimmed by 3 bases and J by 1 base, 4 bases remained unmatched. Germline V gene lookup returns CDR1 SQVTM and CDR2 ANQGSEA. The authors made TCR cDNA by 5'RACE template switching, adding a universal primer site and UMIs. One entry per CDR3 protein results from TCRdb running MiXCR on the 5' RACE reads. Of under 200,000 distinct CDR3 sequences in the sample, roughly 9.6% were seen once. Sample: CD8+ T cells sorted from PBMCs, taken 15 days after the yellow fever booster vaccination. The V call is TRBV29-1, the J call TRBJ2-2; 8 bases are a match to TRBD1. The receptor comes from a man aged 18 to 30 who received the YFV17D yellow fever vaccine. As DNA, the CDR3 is TGCAGCGTTGACCTCGGACAGGGGAACACCGGGGAGCTGTTTTTT. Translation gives CSVDLGQGNTGELFF.